This T cell receptor beta chain was recovered during a study of tumor-infiltrating lymphocytes in localized non-small cell lung cancer (dated by TCRdb to about 2021). For the study in its entirety: The cohort included patients whose samples were collected after neoadjuvant chemotherapy, as well as both smokers and never-smokers and several histologies. The overall ICON cohort was composed of roughly 150 surgical patients with localized non-small cell lung cancer whose tumors were resected. Flow cytometry, multiplex immunofluorescence, RNA-seq, exome sequencing and proteomics were applied to the same patients as TCR sequencing, which was one of several integrated assays. A total of under 65 patients were part of the paired comparison of immunoSEQ T-cell fraction between tumor and uninvolved lung. Each patient contributed resected tumor tissue and uninvolved lung tissue from the same patient, described as non-adjacent to the tumor. General findings and caveats noted by the study authors: Different pieces of the same tissue were used for different assays, so technical variation could not be separated from intratumor heterogeneity. Since assay coverage differed from patient to patient depending on how much tissue was available, TCR sequencing was done for only a subset of the cohort. Recurrence-free survival showed no association with tumor T-cell fraction from TCR sequencing (p = 0.61). The TCR-derived T-cell fraction showed no difference between the flow cytometry-defined immunotypes IM1 (good prognosis) and IM2 (poor prognosis). Higher T cell infiltration in tumors than in uninvolved lung tissue was supported by TCRbeta sequencing, consistent with immunofluorescence CD3 counts.

The CDR3 measures 15 amino acids from cysteine to phenylalanine. Of all the DNA, just the CDR3 is kept, 45 bases in frame from base 1. Reading the germline V gene gives CDR1 SGHDT and CDR2 YYEEEE. Unmatched junction bases come to 12, with V trimmed by 7 bases and J by 3 bases. The first patient joined ICON in early 2016, and enrollment wrapped up when the last patient was enrolled in September 2018. From a subcohort of 60 to 90 patients, fresh tumor and matched uninvolved tissue were collected for in-depth immune analyses, including TCR sequencing. DNA for TCR sequencing was isolated from bulk tissue, and no cell sorting was done. The immunoSEQ assay used for TCR sequencing gave the T-cell fraction in both tumor and uninvolved lung tissue. The study's own analysis went as follows. In the survival analysis, patients were divided into a high T-cell fraction group (upper tertile) and a low T-cell fraction group (lower two tertiles), and the two groups were compared using a log-rank test. A signed-rank test was used to test differences in T-cell fraction between paired tumor and uninvolved lung samples. The immuneACCESS repertoire file appears here via TCRdb, limited to in-frame rearrangements. These files lack a portion of the clones; in checked studies, under half of the deficit traces to unresolved V genes, and the cause of the others is not known. V, J and clone size are those of that table, while D and trimming were read from the DNA. The sample data list 10,000 to 15,000 clones, and 66% of these were observed just once. The ten top clones hold less than 9% of the sample.

Points on this clone: Its target antigen remains unknown. No base quality values were provided; no much bigger clone lies one nucleotide off.

The chain was built from TRBV5-6 and TRBJ2-7, and 8 junction bases match TRBD1. Sequencing was done on a sample of lung tumor tissue. This TCR came from a human donor with non-small cell lung cancer. CDR3 loop: CASGNRDRKLYEQYF. The DNA sequence reads TGTGCCAGCGGAAATCGGGACAGGAAACTCTACGAGCAGTACTTC.